The clone carrying this TCR beta chain was detected many times. This sample is part of a study of blood T cells in healthy people across ages. Study at large: About one barcoded beta molecule per two T cells came from capture by template switching.

Germline lookup yields CDR1 SGHTA and CDR2 FQGNSA. CDR3 length equals 11 residues. Trimming took 6 bases from V and 7 from J, leaving 10 bases between them. Drawn from each donor were 8.5 to 10 milliliters of peripheral blood. The authors isolated at least 6.5 million PBMCs per sample. The second PCR ran about 6 to 12 cycles with a sample-barcoded 5' primer and J-beta primers. The template-switch adaptor was a 5' adaptor with 12 random nucleotides. It tagged each cDNA molecule. MiXCR, applied by TCRdb to the 5' RACE reads, yields one record per CDR3 protein. The sample lists roughly 930,000 distinct CDR3 sequences, about 48% occurring once.

The sequence was collected from a man aged 25-40 years in good health. The chain links TRBV7-2 to TRBJ2-7, with D uncertain. The sequencing sample was made of blood. The chain's CDR3 is CASSPDDEQYF. DNA for the CDR3: TGTGCCAGCAGTCCAGATGATGAGCAGTACTTC.